This is a list of T cell receptor beta chains from one sample in a study of OX40 agonist ivuxolimab in advanced cancers. Only in-frame clones appear in the TCRdb table, and some are missing; sequencing was by immunoSEQ multiplex PCR. The sample records over 70,000 clones, roughly 90% being singletons. The sequencing used CD4+ or CD8+ T cells sorted from blood, collected in a trial of the OX40 agonist ivuxolimab. These receptors came from an adult with an advanced solid tumor such as melanoma, head and neck, liver or kidney cancer. CDR3s include the opening cysteine and the closing phenylalanine or tryptophan. The D gene is left open where the match is weak. Clone sizes are given selectively: once, few, many, or a class where the clone is expanded.

CDR3 protein: CASSLAGRERNEQYF; CDR3 DNA: TGTGCCAGCAGCTTGGCCGGGCGGGAGAGGAACGAGCAGTACTTC; J gene: TRBJ2-7; clone size: .; V gene: TRBV5-4; D gene: TRBD2
CDR3 protein: CASSYGGITGNTIYF; CDR3 DNA: TGTGCCAGCAGTTACGGGGGTATTACTGGAAACACCATATATTTT; J gene: TRBJ1-3; clone size: once; V gene: TRBV6-5; D gene: .
CDR3 protein: CSVAGQDSNQPQHF; CDR3 DNA: TGCAGCGTTGCGGGACAGGATAGCAATCAGCCCCAGCATTTT; J gene: TRBJ1-5; clone size: .; V gene: TRBV29-1; D gene: TRBD1
CDR3 protein: CASSLFGFGEQYF; CDR3 DNA: TGTGCCAGCAGTCTTTTCGGGTTCGGTGAGCAGTACTTC; J gene: TRBJ2-7; clone size: .; V gene: TRBV28; D gene: .
CDR3 protein: CASSAMAGVGIQYF; CDR3 DNA: TGTGCCAGCAGTGCGATGGCGGGAGTAGGCATTCAGTACTTC; J gene: TRBJ2-4; clone size: .; V gene: TRBV2; D gene: TRBD2
CDR3 protein: CASSQDRRAETQYF; CDR3 DNA: TGCGCCAGCAGCCAAGATCGCAGGGCCGAGACCCAGTACTTC; J gene: TRBJ2-5; clone size: .; V gene: TRBV4-3; D gene: .
CDR3 protein: CASSPGGSGGPYNEQFF; CDR3 DNA: TGCGCCAGCAGCCCCGGGGGTAGCGGGGGCCCGTACAATGAGCAGTTCTTC; J gene: TRBJ2-1; clone size: .; V gene: TRBV4-3; D gene: TRBD2
CDR3 protein: CASRGGEKLFF; CDR3 DNA: TGTGCCAGCAGGGGAGGGGAAAAACTGTTTTTT; J gene: TRBJ1-4; clone size: .; V gene: TRBV6-6; D gene: .
CDR3 protein: CASSIDRGLNTGELFF; CDR3 DNA: TGTGCCAGCAGCATCGACAGGGGGCTTAACACCGGGGAGCTGTTTTTT; J gene: TRBJ2-2; clone size: .; V gene: TRBV9; D gene: TRBD1
CDR3 protein: CASGWTSGSDNEQFF; CDR3 DNA: TGCGCCAGCGGGTGGACTAGCGGGAGTGATAATGAGCAGTTCTTC; J gene: TRBJ2-1; clone size: .; V gene: TRBV5-1; D gene: TRBD2
CDR3 protein: CASSYSAGQGAYEQYF; CDR3 DNA: TGTGCCAGCAGTTACTCCGCGGGACAGGGGGCCTACGAGCAGTACTTC; J gene: TRBJ2-7; clone size: .; V gene: TRBV6-5; D gene: TRBD1
CDR3 protein: CASSDVSGLSYNEQFF; CDR3 DNA: TGTGCCAGCAGTGATGTTAGCGGTCTTTCCTACAATGAGCAGTTCTTC; J gene: TRBJ2-1; clone size: .; V gene: TRBV2; D gene: .
CDR3 protein: CASSLDLAGTEAFF; CDR3 DNA: TGCGCCAGCAGCTTGGACCTTGCGGGCACTGAAGCTTTCTTT; J gene: TRBJ1-1; clone size: .; V gene: TRBV5-1; D gene: .
CDR3 protein: CASSLADTGRQYF; CDR3 DNA: TGTGCCAGCAGCTTAGCGGATACCGGACGGCAGTACTTC; J gene: TRBJ2-7; clone size: .; V gene: TRBV7-2; D gene: .
CDR3 protein: CASSPYGQVLTGNTIYF; CDR3 DNA: TGTGCCAGCTCACCATATGGACAGGTCCTGACTGGAAACACCATATATTTT; J gene: TRBJ1-3; clone size: once; V gene: TRBV18; D gene: TRBD1
CDR3 protein: CASSPTGQETQYF; CDR3 DNA: TGTGCCAGCAGCCCCACAGGTCAGGAGACCCAGTACTTC; J gene: TRBJ2-5; clone size: .; V gene: TRBV7-2; D gene: .
CDR3 protein: CASGSLPYEQYF; CDR3 DNA: TGTGCCAGCGGGAGTCTGCCCTACGAGCAGTACTTC; J gene: TRBJ2-7; clone size: .; V gene: TRBV28; D gene: .
CDR3 protein: CASSRGASENTGELFF; CDR3 DNA: TGCGCCAGCAGCCGGGGGGCTAGCGAGAACACCGGGGAGCTGTTTTTT; J gene: TRBJ2-2; clone size: .; V gene: TRBV5-1; D gene: .
CDR3 protein: CASSLSRRYEQYF; CDR3 DNA: TGTGCCAGCAGTTTATCGCGCCGATACGAGCAGTACTTC; J gene: TRBJ2-7; clone size: .; V gene: TRBV27; D gene: .
CDR3 protein: CASSQDPRLAKNIQYF; CDR3 DNA: TGCGCCAGCAGCCAAGATCCTCGACTAGCCAAAAACATTCAGTACTTC; J gene: TRBJ2-4; clone size: .; V gene: TRBV4-3; D gene: .
CDR3 protein: CASSRSGQGRTYEQYF; CDR3 DNA: TGTGCCAGCAGCCGATCAGGGCAGGGGCGAACCTACGAGCAGTACTTC; J gene: TRBJ2-7; clone size: .; V gene: TRBV11-1; D gene: .
CDR3 protein: CASSVFSGNTIYF; CDR3 DNA: TGTGCCAGCAGTGTATTCTCTGGAAACACCATATATTTT; J gene: TRBJ1-3; clone size: .; V gene: TRBV2; D gene: .
CDR3 protein: CASSKEFTGTSGSDPYEQYF; CDR3 DNA: TGTGCCAGCAGCAAAGAATTCACCGGGACTAGCGGGTCCGACCCTTACGAGCAGTACTTC; J gene: TRBJ2-7; clone size: once; V gene: TRBV21-1; D gene: .
CDR3 protein: CASSRGSIAGDYNEQFF; CDR3 DNA: TGTGCCAGCAGCCGAGGGAGCATAGCGGGAGATTACAATGAGCAGTTCTTC; J gene: TRBJ2-1; clone size: .; V gene: TRBV4-2; D gene: TRBD2
CDR3 protein: CASSTPLGLAGSEQYF; CDR3 DNA: TGTGCCAGCAGTACACCCTTGGGACTAGCGGGCAGCGAGCAGTACTTC; J gene: TRBJ2-7; clone size: .; V gene: TRBV28; D gene: TRBD2
CDR3 protein: CASSQDRGRDSSF; CDR3 DNA: TGTGCCAGCAGCCAAGATCGCGGACGGGACAGCTCTTTT; J gene: TRBJ1-3; clone size: few; V gene: TRBV4-2; D gene: TRBD1
CDR3 protein: CASSQESISGRLSYNEQFF; CDR3 DNA: TGTGCCAGCAGCCAAGAAAGTATCAGCGGGAGATTGTCCTACAATGAGCAGTTCTTC; J gene: TRBJ2-1; clone size: .; V gene: TRBV4-2; D gene: TRBD2
CDR3 protein: CASSHGTAVYNEQFF; CDR3 DNA: TGTGCCAGCAGCCACGGGACTGCGGTCTACAATGAGCAGTTCTTC; J gene: TRBJ2-1; clone size: .; V gene: TRBV5-6; D gene: .
CDR3 protein: CASSPVGDRAYGELFF; CDR3 DNA: TGTGCCAGCAGCCCGGTGGGGGACAGGGCGTACGGGGAGCTGTTTTTT; J gene: TRBJ2-2; clone size: .; V gene: TRBV5-5; D gene: TRBD1
CDR3 protein: CASSYDYSNEKLFF; CDR3 DNA: TGTGCCAGCAGTTACGACTACAGTAATGAAAAACTGTTTTTT; J gene: TRBJ1-4; clone size: .; V gene: TRBV6-5; D gene: .
CDR3 protein: CASSLKGVGGEKLFF; CDR3 DNA: TGTGCCAGCAGCCTTAAAGGGGTGGGCGGTGAAAAACTGTTTTTT; J gene: TRBJ1-4; clone size: .; V gene: TRBV4-2; D gene: .
CDR3 protein: CASNTGTVNQPQHF; CDR3 DNA: TGTGCCAGCAATACCGGGACAGTAAATCAGCCCCAGCATTTT; J gene: TRBJ1-5; clone size: .; V gene: TRBV28; D gene: TRBD1
CDR3 protein: CSVDLMGGSYNEQFF; CDR3 DNA: TGCAGCGTTGACTTAATGGGAGGCTCCTACAATGAGCAGTTCTTC; J gene: TRBJ2-1; clone size: .; V gene: TRBV29-1; D gene: .
CDR3 protein: CASSLQQTSYNEQFF; CDR3 DNA: TGTGCCAGCAGCTTACAGCAGACCTCCTACAATGAGCAGTTCTTC; J gene: TRBJ2-1; clone size: .; V gene: TRBV11-1; D gene: .
CDR3 protein: CASSLGFTDTQYF; CDR3 DNA: TGTGCCAGCAGTTTGGGCTTCACAGATACGCAGTATTTT; J gene: TRBJ2-3; clone size: .; V gene: TRBV27; D gene: .
CDR3 protein: CASSAKGQGRGNTIYF; CDR3 DNA: TGTGCCAGCAGCGCCAAGGGACAGGGCAGGGGCAACACCATATATTTT; J gene: TRBJ1-3; clone size: .; V gene: TRBV9; D gene: TRBD1
CDR3 protein: CASSPQPGQGYGNTIYF; CDR3 DNA: TGTGCCAGCAGCCCTCAGCCGGGACAGGGTTACGGAAACACCATATATTTT; J gene: TRBJ1-3; clone size: few; V gene: TRBV7-6; D gene: TRBD1
CDR3 protein: CASSLSGTRNEQFF; CDR3 DNA: TGTGCCAGCAGTTTATCCGGGACTAGAAATGAGCAGTTCTTC; J gene: TRBJ2-1; clone size: .; V gene: TRBV28; D gene: TRBD2
CDR3 protein: CASSVSSAQETQYF; CDR3 DNA: TGTGCCAGCAGTGTGTCTAGCGCCCAAGAGACCCAGTACTTC; J gene: TRBJ2-5; clone size: .; V gene: TRBV2; D gene: .
CDR3 protein: CASSVQITDTQYF; CDR3 DNA: TGTGCCAGCAGCGTCCAAATAACAGATACGCAGTATTTT; J gene: TRBJ2-3; clone size: .; V gene: TRBV9; D gene: .
CDR3 protein: CAISERTGNNYGYTF; CDR3 DNA: TGTGCCATCAGCGAAAGGACGGGGAATAACTATGGCTACACCTTC; J gene: TRBJ1-2; clone size: .; V gene: TRBV10-3; D gene: .
CDR3 protein: CASSLGTSSTDTQYF; CDR3 DNA: TGTGCCAGCAGTTTGGGGACATCTAGCACAGATACGCAGTATTTT; J gene: TRBJ2-3; clone size: .; V gene: TRBV28; D gene: .
CDR3 protein: CASMWGQGNTEAFF; CDR3 DNA: TGTGCCAGCATGTGGGGCCAGGGTAACACTGAAGCTTTCTTT; J gene: TRBJ1-1; clone size: .; V gene: TRBV6-1; D gene: .
CDR3 protein: CASSFASLGAVGNTIYF; CDR3 DNA: TGTGCCAGCAGCTTTGCCTCCCTGGGGGCGGTCGGAAACACCATATATTTT; J gene: TRBJ1-3; clone size: once; V gene: TRBV7-2; D gene: .
CDR3 protein: CASSLAGQGNNQPQHF; CDR3 DNA: TGTGCCAGCAGCTTAGCGGGACAGGGGAACAATCAGCCCCAGCATTTT; J gene: TRBJ1-5; clone size: .; V gene: TRBV7-2; D gene: TRBD1
CDR3 protein: CASSKKTGVYLLSTDTQYF; CDR3 DNA: TGTGCCAGCAGTAAGAAGACAGGGGTCTACCTCCTTAGCACAGATACGCAGTATTTT; J gene: TRBJ2-3; clone size: .; V gene: TRBV4-2; D gene: TRBD1
CDR3 protein: CASSGRVNTEAFF; CDR3 DNA: TGTGCCAGTAGTGGCAGGGTGAACACTGAAGCTTTCTTT; J gene: TRBJ1-1; clone size: .; V gene: TRBV19; D gene: .
CDR3 protein: CASSLTIRTTNTEAFF; CDR3 DNA: TGCGCCAGCAGCTTGACTATCAGGACAACGAACACTGAAGCTTTCTTT; J gene: TRBJ1-1; clone size: .; V gene: TRBV5-1; D gene: .
CDR3 protein: CASSFSGEGPNEQFF; CDR3 DNA: TGTGCCAGCAGTTTTTCGGGGGAGGGCCCGAATGAGCAGTTCTTC; J gene: TRBJ2-1; clone size: .; V gene: TRBV28; D gene: TRBD2
CDR3 protein: CASSFGSGNNQPQHF; CDR3 DNA: TGTGCCAGCAGCTTCGGGAGCGGAAACAATCAGCCCCAGCATTTT; J gene: TRBJ1-5; clone size: .; V gene: TRBV7-2; D gene: .
CDR3 protein: CASSLEAGSSYEQYF; CDR3 DNA: TGCGCCAGCAGCTTGGAGGCGGGCAGCTCCTACGAGCAGTACTTC; J gene: TRBJ2-7; clone size: .; V gene: TRBV5-1; D gene: .
CDR3 protein: CASTSAGSNQPQHF; CDR3 DNA: TGTGCCAGCACCTCTGCGGGCAGCAATCAGCCCCAGCATTTT; J gene: TRBJ1-5; clone size: .; V gene: TRBV2; D gene: .
CDR3 protein: CARSCPRAGPGVIQPQHF; CDR3 DNA: TGTGCCAGAAGCTGCCCGCGGGCAGGCCCAGGAGTTATTCAGCCCCAGCATTTT; J gene: TRBJ1-5; clone size: .; V gene: TRBV5-3; D gene: .
CDR3 protein: CASSNGGVGGEDTQYF; CDR3 DNA: TGCGCCAGCAGCAACGGAGGAGTAGGCGGGGAAGATACGCAGTATTTT; J gene: TRBJ2-3; clone size: .; V gene: TRBV5-1; D gene: .